A single sample gave rise to the 18 T cell receptor beta chains below, sequenced in a study of control samples from healthy donors and cancer patients. Sequenced by immunoSEQ multiplex PCR; TCRdb stores in-frame clones only, minus some. This sample has hundreds of thousands of clones, with about 93% found just once. The sequenced material came from PBMCs. These TCRs come from a middle-aged man with head and neck cancer.

This clone was recorded once. The rearrangement uses TRBV23-1 and TRBJ2-1; TRBD2 is a possible D gene (5 bases). Being an ORF, TRBV23-1 has a function that is uncertain. The CDR3 has 16 residues. Between the trimmed V and J ends, which lost 9 bases and 11 bases, there was a span of 29 bases. The CDR3 sequence is CAREEREECLGEKQFF. In nucleotides, the CDR3 is TGCGCCAGGGAGGAAAGAGAAGAGTGTCTGGGTGAGAAGCAGTTCTTC.

The CDR3 nucleotides read TGTGCCAGCAGCCGCTTCACAGGGCGCAATCAGCCCCAGCATTTT. Its translation is CASSRFTGRNQPQHF. The rearrangement joins TRBV16 to TRBJ1-5; perhaps TRBD1 as D (6 bases). Germline-derived CDR1 and CDR2 are KGHSY and FQNENV. The CDR3 length is 15 residues. V dropped 4 bases and J dropped 2 bases, with 12 bases sitting between them.

The chain combines TRBV30 with TRBJ2-1; 9 bases line up with TRBD1. There are 13 residues in the CDR3. J was trimmed by 7 bases and V by 5 bases; bases with no gene match: 6. Per the germline V gene, CDR1 is GTSNPN and CDR2 is SVGIG (reference sequence). CDR3 nucleotide sequence: TGTGCCTGGGGACAGGGGTTTCGGAATGAGCAGTTCTTC. Its translation is CAWGQGFRNEQFF.

The rearrangement joins TRBV7-2 to TRBJ2-1, with 11 bases matching TRBD2. V shed 5 bases, J shed 0 bases, and the junction held 12 bases outside the gene matches. Per germline, CDR1 SGHTA and CDR2 FQGNSA. The CDR3 has 19 amino acids. Here the CDR3 reads CASSGEGLADLSSYNEQFF. The CDR3 coding sequence is TGTGCCAGCAGCGGCGAGGGACTAGCGGACCTTAGCTCCTACAATGAGCAGTTCTTC.

Comments on this clone: In the same sample, other DNA sequences code for this CDR3. V gene TRBV6-5 combines with J gene TRBJ1-2, with 8 bases aligning to TRBD1. V trimming: 5 bases; J trimming: 5 bases; junction bases outside the gene matches: 1. Germline values: CDR1 MNHEY, CDR2 SVGAGI. This CDR3 is 12 amino acids long. CDR3 amino acids: CASSRDRYGYTF. CDR3 coding DNA: TGTGCCAGCAGTCGGGACAGGTATGGCTACACCTTC.

V gene TRBV19 combines with J gene TRBJ1-5; TRBD1 matches at 7 bases. Trimming removed 3 bases from V and 6 bases from J; junction bases left unmatched: 14. Germline V lookup: CDR1 LNHDA, CDR2 SQIVND (reference sequence). The CDR3 is made up of 17 amino acids. The CDR3 protein is CASSIGRRQGVRQPQHF. The CDR3 DNA sequence: TGTGCCAGTAGTATCGGGCGGAGACAGGGTGTTCGTCAGCCCCAGCATTTT. The full variable domain, in which reference TRBV19 and TRBJ1-5 provide the parts outside the CDR3, is DGGITQSPKYLFRKEGQNVTLSCEQNLNHDAMYWYRQDPGQGLRLIYYSQIVNDFQKGDIAEGYSVSREKKESFPLTVTSAQKNPTAFYLCASSIGRRQGVRQPQHFGDGTRLSIL.

V gene TRBV11-2 combines with J gene TRBJ2-7; TRBD1 matches 10 bases. Germline V gene sequence: CDR1 SGHAT, CDR2 FQNNGV. This CDR3 has 17 amino acids. The ends lost 3 bases at V and 2 bases at J; junction bases unmatched: 10. CDR3 coding DNA: TGTGCCAGCAGCTTGGGAAAAATCGGACAGGGGGCCTACGAGCAGTACTTC. Protein sequence: CASSLGKIGQGAYEQYF.

This clone was seen just once. The chain is built from TRBV27 and TRBJ1-2, with D tentatively TRBD1 (5 bases). Germline CDR1 MNHEY, CDR2 SMNVEV (reference sequence). The CDR3 spans 13 residues. Trimming took off 1 base at V and 7 bases at J, with 10 bases between the two ends. The CDR3 loop reads CASSLWQGSGYTF. The CDR3 DNA follows: TGTGCCAGCAGTTTATGGCAGGGAAGTGGCTACACCTTC.

The V and J genes are TRBV11-1 and TRBJ2-1; no reliable D call. The V and J ends lost 2 bases and 5 bases respectively, with 13 bases between them. The V gene's germline CDR1 is SGHAT and CDR2 FQDESV (reference sequence). The CDR3 is made up of 15 amino acids. CDR3: CASSLSLATNNEQFF. CDR3 in DNA: TGTGCCAGCAGCTTAAGTCTGGCCACTAACAATGAGCAGTTCTTC.

This chain connects TRBV11-2 to TRBJ2-2; no definite D call. V gave up 3 bases and J gave up 4 bases, with 9 bases separating them. Germline CDR1 reads SGHAT; CDR2 reads FQNNGV. This CDR3 is built from 14 residues. The CDR3 is CASSFSRSTGELFF. The CDR3 nucleotides are TGTGCCAGCAGCTTCTCCAGGAGCACCGGGGAGCTGTTTTTT.

This sequence joins TRBV2 and TRBJ1-6, with 7 bases fitting TRBD1. This CDR3 contains 15 residues. V lost 6 bases to trimming and J lost 5 bases; unmatched junction nucleotides: 7. CDR1 and CDR2 (germline): SNHLY, FYNNEI. CDR3 nucleotides: TGTGCCAGCAGCCTGACAGGGCCACATAATTCACCCCTCCACTTT. This codes for CASSLTGPHNSPLHF.

The chain uses TRBV9 and TRBJ1-2; possibly TRBD1 for D (5 bases). The CDR3 is made up of 14 amino acids. Germline values: CDR1 SGDLS, CDR2 YYNGEE. With 4 bases removed from V and 6 bases from J, the gap between germline ends came to 16 bases. The CDR3 protein is CASSNRPGTDGYTF. The CDR3 coding sequence is TGTGCCAGCAGCAACCGGCCCGGGACGGATGGCTACACCTTC. The variable domain in full, with the rest retrieved from reference TRBV9 and TRBJ1-2, is DSGVTQTPKHLITATGQRVTLRCSPRSGDLSVYWYQQSLDQGLQFLIQYYNGEERAKGNILERFSAQQFPDLHSELNLSSLELGDSALYFCASSNRPGTDGYTFGSGTRLTVV.

The chain combines TRBV5-4 with TRBJ1-2; 8 bases are shared with TRBD1. From germline, CDR1 is SGHNT and CDR2 YYREEE (reference sequence). The CDR3 consists of 14 residues. V was pared by 3 bases and J by 2 bases, with 3 bases of the junction left unmatched. The CDR3 DNA reads as TGTGCCAGCAGCTCGCAGGGGGCCAACTATGGCTACACCTTC. Protein: CASSSQGANYGYTF.

The table lists this clone with a count of one. The chain carries TRBV18 and TRBJ1-2; D is undetermined. The CDR3 runs to 12 residues. The V and J ends lost 4 bases and 4 bases respectively, with 7 bases between them. The germline CDR1 and CDR2 sequences are KGHSH and LQKENI. The CDR3 nucleotides read TGTGCCAGCTCACTCGACACCTATGGCTACACCTTC. Protein product: CASSLDTYGYTF.

The chain has TRBV6-2 or TRBV6-3 and TRBJ2-2; weak D call: TRBD2 (6 bases). The germline V and J ends were trimmed by 2 bases and 1 base, with 8 bases remaining between them. This CDR3 comprises 15 residues. Germline V gene data show CDR1 as MNHEY and CDR2 as SVGEGT. Here the CDR3 reads CASSYPGLNTGELFF. CDR3 in DNA: TGTGCCAGCAGTTACCCGGGACTGAACACCGGGGAGCTGTTTTTT.

The chain uses TRBV9 and TRBJ2-5, with a weak D call TRBD2 (5 bases). CDR1 is SGDLS, CDR2 YYNGEE, per germline. The length of the CDR3 is 15 residues. V was cut by 0 bases and J by 9 bases, with 18 bases left in between. The CDR3 loop is CASSVASSPEWAQYF. The CDR3 DNA follows: TGTGCCAGCAGCGTAGCGTCTAGCCCTGAGTGGGCCCAGTACTTC.

J is TRBJ1-6 and V is TRBV5-4; possible D gene TRBD1, 5 bases. V was clipped by 4 bases and J by 2 bases, with 13 bases between them. The CDR3 runs 16 residues. CDR1 SGHNT and CDR2 YYREEE come from the germline V gene (reference sequence). The CDR3 protein is CASSAAGLAYNSPLHF. DNA for the CDR3: TGTGCCAGCAGCGCGGCAGGGTTGGCCTATAATTCACCCCTCCACTTT.

The chain recombines TRBV18 with TRBJ2-5; D gene uncertain. CDR1 is KGHSH, CDR2 LQKENI, per germline. CDR3 length: 13 residues. V dropped 0 bases and J dropped 3 bases, with 5 bases sitting between them. In DNA form, the CDR3 reads TGTGCCAGCTCACCACCGGCAGAAGAGACCCAGTACTTC. Encoded protein: CASSPPAEETQYF.